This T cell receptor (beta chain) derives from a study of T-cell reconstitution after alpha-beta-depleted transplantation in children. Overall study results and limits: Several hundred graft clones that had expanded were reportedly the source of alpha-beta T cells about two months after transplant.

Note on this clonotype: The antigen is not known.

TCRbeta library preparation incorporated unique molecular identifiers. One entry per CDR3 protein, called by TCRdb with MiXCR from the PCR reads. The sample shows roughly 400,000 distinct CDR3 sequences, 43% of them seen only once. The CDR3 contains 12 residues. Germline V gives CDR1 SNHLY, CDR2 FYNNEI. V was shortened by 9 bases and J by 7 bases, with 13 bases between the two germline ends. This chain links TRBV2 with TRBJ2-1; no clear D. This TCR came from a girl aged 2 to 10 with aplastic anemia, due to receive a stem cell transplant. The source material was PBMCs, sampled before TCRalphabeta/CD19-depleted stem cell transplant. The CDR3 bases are TGTGCCAGGGAGACTTGGCGGAATGAGCAGTTCTTC. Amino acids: CARETWRNEQFF. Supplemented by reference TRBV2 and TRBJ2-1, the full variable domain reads EPEVTQTPSHQVTQMGQEVILRCVPISNHLYFYWYRQILGQKVEFLVSFYNNEISEKSEIFDDQFSVERPDGSNFTLKIRSTKLEDSAMYFCARETWRNEQFFGPGTRLTVL.